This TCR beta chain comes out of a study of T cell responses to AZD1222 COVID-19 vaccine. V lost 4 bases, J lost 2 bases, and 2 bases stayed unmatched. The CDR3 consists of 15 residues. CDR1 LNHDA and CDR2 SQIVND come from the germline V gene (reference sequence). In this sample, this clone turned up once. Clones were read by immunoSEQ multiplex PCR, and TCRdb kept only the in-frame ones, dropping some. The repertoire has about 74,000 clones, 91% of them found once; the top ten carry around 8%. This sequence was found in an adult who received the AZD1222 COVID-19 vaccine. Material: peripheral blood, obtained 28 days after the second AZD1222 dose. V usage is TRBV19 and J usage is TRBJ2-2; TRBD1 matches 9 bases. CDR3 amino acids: CASSKDRGNTGELFF. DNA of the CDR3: TGTGCCAGTAGTAAGGACAGGGGTAACACCGGGGAGCTGTTTTTT.